This is a list of T cell receptor beta chains from one sample in a study of T cell repertoires in cytomegalovirus infection. Each CDR3 protein gets one entry after TCRdb re-called the reads with MiXCR. The sample has about 330,000 distinct CDR3 sequences; more than 8% are singletons. Input material: PBMCs. The source is a human donor in good health (CMV status not recorded). Some clones in this sample may be carry-over from other donors' samples. Each CDR3 is given with its conserved first and last residue. The order of the fields is J gene, clone size, V gene, D gene, CDR3 DNA, CDR3 protein. D genes are given only for firm matches. Rows may omit the clone size; those that give it use once, few, many or a size class.

TRBJ1-1 | many | TRBV20-1 | - | TGCAGTGCTAAAATTATCCAGGGGAGAACTGAAGCTTTCTTT | CSAKIIQGRTEAFF
TRBJ2-7 | - | TRBV27 | TRBD2 | TGTGCCACCTCCTCGACTAGCGGAGTCTACGAGCAGTACTTC | CATSSTSGVYEQYF
TRBJ1-3 | few | TRBV7-9 | - | TGTGCCAGCAGCTCCCCGGACTCTGGAAACACCATATATTTT | CASSSPDSGNTIYF
TRBJ1-1 | - | TRBV3-1 | - | TGTGCCAGCAGCCCCACCGCAATGAACACTGAAGCTTTCTTT | CASSPTAMNTEAFF
TRBJ1-1 | - | TRBV12-3/TRBV12-4 | TRBD1 | TGTGCCAGCAGCCGGCGACAGGGGTGGACTGAAGCTTTCTTT | CASSRRQGWTEAFF
TRBJ2-7 | - | TRBV25-1 | TRBD1 | TGTGCCAGAAGGACAGGGAGATACTACGAGCAGTACTTC | CARRTGRYYEQYF
TRBJ1-5 | - | TRBV7-9 | - | TGTGCCAGCAGCCCAGCGGCGGGAATGGGGGGCAATCAGCCCCAGCATTTT | CASSPAAGMGGNQPQHF
TRBJ2-5 | many | TRBV7-2 | - | TGTGCCAGCAGCCAGGAGACCCAGTACTTC | CASSQETQYF
TRBJ2-1 | many | TRBV5-1 | TRBD2 | TGCGCCAGCAGCTTGCGACGGCTAGCGGGAGGGGTTAGCTCCTACAATGAGCAGTTCTTC | CASSLRRLAGGVSSYNEQFF
TRBJ2-3 | few | TRBV6-1 | TRBD2 | TGTGCCAGCACCCCGGGACTAGGGGGGGGAGATACGCAGTATTTT | CASTPGLGGGDTQYF
TRBJ2-1 | - | TRBV28 | TRBD2 | TGTGCCAGCAGCCCTATAGGACTAGCGGGGGCGGGTGAGCAGTTCTTC | CASSPIGLAGAGEQFF
TRBJ1-1 | many | TRBV28 | - | TGTGCCAGCAGTCCACCTGTGGGGGTAGGGACTGAAGCTTTCTTT | CASSPPVGVGTEAFF
TRBJ1-2 | many | TRBV7-2 | - | TGTGCCAGCCGACTGAAAACCAAGGGGAAGGGCTACACCTTC | CASRLKTKGKGYTF
TRBJ2-5 | many | TRBV7-2 | - | TGTGCCAGCAGCCGAGACTGGAAAGAGACCCAGTACTTC | CASSRDWKETQYF
TRBJ2-3 | - | TRBV7-4 | - | TGTGCCAGCAGCGTCAATCCAGGGACACCCACGGGAGATACGCAGTATTTT | CASSVNPGTPTGDTQYF
TRBJ2-7 | many | TRBV28 | - | TGTGCCAGCAGTCCCCCCCGGGACTTCAAAACCTACGAGCAGTACTTC | CASSPPRDFKTYEQYF
TRBJ1-6 | many | TRBV7-2 | TRBD1 | TGTGCCAGCAGCGGCCGACAGGGGGGTAATTCACCCCTCCACTTT | CASSGRQGGNSPLHF
TRBJ2-1 | few | TRBV7-3 | - | TGTGCCAGCAGCCCACCGGGCCCGCACAATGAGCAGTTCTTC | CASSPPGPHNEQFF
TRBJ2-5 | many | TRBV6-2/TRBV6-3 | TRBD2 | TGTGCCAGCCAGGCGGGGGGCACTTATCAAGAGACCCAGTACTTC | CASQAGGTYQETQYF
TRBJ1-6 | - | TRBV7-9 | - | TGTGCCAGCAGCTTAGTTCAGGACGCAAATTCACCCCTCCACTTT | CASSLVQDANSPLHF
TRBJ2-6 | - | TRBV19 | TRBD1 | TGTGCCACCCAAACCGGGACAGCCCCCTCTGGGGCCAACGTCCTGACTTTC | CATQTGTAPSGANVLTF
TRBJ1-2 | many | TRBV27 | TRBD1 | TGTGCCAGCAGTTTACTACGGGACAGGGGCTACTACACCTTC | CASSLLRDRGYYTF
TRBJ2-3 | many | TRBV7-2 | - | TGTGCCAGCAGCTCCAGCAGGGAATCCGATACGCAGTATTTT | CASSSSRESDTQYF
TRBJ2-1 | few | TRBV19 | TRBD2 | TGTGCCAGTAGTATAAGGCGGGGGGCCGACAATGAGCAGTTCTTC | CASSIRRGADNEQFF
TRBJ2-5 | few | TRBV7-9 | TRBD2 | TGTGCCAGCAGCTTAGCTAGCGGGGGCCGGAGGGCCCAGTACTTC | CASSLASGGRRAQYF
TRBJ2-1 | - | TRBV19 | TRBD2 | TGTGCCAGCTCACTGCTAGCGGGAATTGAGAATGAGCAGTTCTTC | CASSLLAGIENEQFF
TRBJ2-1 | - | TRBV7-8 | - | TGTGCCAGCAGCTTAGGCGGTTTTGATGAGCAGTTCTTC | CASSLGGFDEQFF
TRBJ1-2 | - | TRBV6-2/TRBV6-3 | TRBD1 | TGTGCCAGCAGAGGACAGGGGAGCGGCTATGGCTACACCTTC | CASRGQGSGYGYTF
TRBJ2-3 | many | TRBV7-9 | TRBD1 | TGTGCCAGCAGCTCGACAGGGGCGAGGACCAAAGATACGCAGTATTTT | CASSSTGARTKDTQYF
TRBJ1-3 | - | TRBV27 | - | TGTGCCAGCAGTCCGTACACAGGTTCGGCAGGAAACACCATATATTTT | CASSPYTGSAGNTIYF
TRBJ2-2 | many | TRBV6-1 | TRBD2 | TGTGCCAGCAGTCCCCTAGCGGGGGGGAGCACCGGGGAGCTGTTTTTT | CASSPLAGGSTGELFF
TRBJ1-6 | many | TRBV7-6 | - | TGTGCCAGCAGTTTAACGGGGAATTCACCCCTCCACTTT | CASSLTGNSPLHF
TRBJ1-1 | - | TRBV28 | - | TGTGCCAGCAGCCCCCAGGACACTGAAGCTTTCTTT | CASSPQDTEAFF
TRBJ1-5 | - | TRBV28 | - | TGTGCCAGCACCTTAGGGGCATTCTTCCAGCCCCAGCATTTT | CASTLGAFFQPQHF
TRBJ1-1 | few | TRBV6-6 | - | TGTGCCAGCATAGGAAGAGTGAACACTGAAGCTTTCTTT | CASIGRVNTEAFF
TRBJ2-3 | few | TRBV7-2 | TRBD2 | TGTGCCAGCAGCGTCACTAGCGGGGGGGCTAGCACAGATACGCAGTATTTT | CASSVTSGGASTDTQYF
TRBJ2-1 | - | TRBV7-6 | - | TGTGCCAGCAGCTTAAACTTGGGCACCACATGGGATGAGCAGTTCTTC | CASSLNLGTTWDEQFF
TRBJ1-2 | many | TRBV4-1 | TRBD1 | TGCGCCAGCAGCCAGGAAAGGGACAGGGGGTTGTATGGCTACACCTTC | CASSQERDRGLYGYTF
TRBJ1-1 | few | TRBV30 | - | TGTGCCTGTCGACCGGAGAACACTGAAGCTTTCTTT | CACRPENTEAFF
TRBJ1-1 | many | TRBV7-8 | - | TGTGCCAGCAGCCAAGGGAACACTGAAGCTTTCTTT | CASSQGNTEAFF
TRBJ2-5 | many | TRBV7-9 | - | TGTGCCAGCAGCTGGAGGGAGGCCTCAGAGACCCAGTACTTC | CASSWREASETQYF
TRBJ1-2 | few | TRBV7-2 | - | TGTGCCAGCAGCCCAAAACAGGGCTTTGGCTATGGCTACACCTTC | CASSPKQGFGYGYTF
TRBJ2-1 | - | TRBV24-1 | TRBD2 | TGTGCCACCAGTGATTCGGATAGCGGGATTGAGCAGTTCTTC | CATSDSDSGIEQFF
TRBJ2-7 | - | TRBV11-1 | TRBD2 | TGTGCCAGCAGCCCGACCGGGACTAGCGGCGAGCAGTACTTC | CASSPTGTSGEQYF
TRBJ2-7 | - | TRBV28 | - | TGTGCCAGCAGTAGAGTAAGAGGGAGCGAGCAGCACTTC | CASSRVRGSEQHF
TRBJ2-5 | many | TRBV7-9 | TRBD2 | TGTGCCAGCAGCGTCAGACTAGCGGGAGGGTTAGAGACCCAGTACTTC | CASSVRLAGGLETQYF